What follows are 10 T cell receptor beta chains derived from one specimen sequenced in a study of a mutant IDH1 vaccine in newly diagnosed glioma. Described time point: week 35, safety follow-up. Doses of 300 ug of mutant IDH1 20-mer peptide were given with topical imiquimod. No antigen has been assigned to these receptors. Method: immunoSEQ multiplex PCR; TCRdb's copy keeps in-frame clones and lacks some. The repertoire consists of roughly 60,000 clones, with roughly 81% occurring once and the leading ten covering roughly 5.3%. Sequenced material: PBMCs, taken from a glioma patient whose treatment included an IDH1 peptide vaccine. Receptors were obtained from a middle-aged man with glioma.

The rearrangement links TRBV20-1 to TRBJ1-2; D is unclear. Trimming left V 6 bases short and J 8 bases short, with 7 bases between. The CDR3 is 9 residues long. In germline, CDR1 is DFQATT, CDR2 SNEGSKA (reference sequence). The CDR3, as DNA: TGCAGTGCAAGCAAGGGCTACACCTTC. Its translation is CSASKGYTF.

The count of this clone is one. The V and J genes are TRBV6-1 and TRBJ1-2, with TRBD1 as a possible D gene (5 bases). Per the germline V gene, CDR1 is MNHNS and CDR2 is SASEGT. There are 15 residues in the CDR3. V was cut by 0 bases and J by 8 bases, with 16 bases left in between. As DNA, the CDR3 is TGTGCCAGCAGTGAAGCGCTTCGGGCAGGGATCGGCTACACCTTC. It codes for CASSEALRAGIGYTF.

V gene TRBV19 combines with J gene TRBJ2-1, with 11 bases identical to TRBD2. Germline V gives CDR1 LNHDA, CDR2 SQIVND (reference sequence). J gave up 8 bases and V 3 bases, and 12 bases lay outside the gene matches. CDR3 length equals 17 residues. CDR3 loop: CASSIQATSGRGDEQFF. The CDR3 DNA reads TGTGCCAGTAGTATTCAGGCAACTAGCGGGAGAGGGGATGAGCAGTTCTTC.

This chain connects TRBV10-3 to TRBJ1-1; D might be TRBD1 (5 bases). Trimming removed 10 bases at V and 4 bases at J, with 25 bases between. There are 16 residues in the CDR3. Germline V gene data show CDR1 as ENHRY and CDR2 as SYGVKD. CDR3 nucleotide sequence: TGTGCCACCAATAGGAGACAGTCCCGCGGCGGCACTGAAGCTTTCTTT. It yields the protein CATNRRQSRGGTEAFF.

The CDR3 DNA sequence: TGTGCCAGCAGCCGTCGCGAGCGGCCCTACAATGAGCAGTTCTTC. Translated, it gives CASSRRERPYNEQFF. The V gene is TRBV14, the J gene TRBJ2-1; D is perhaps TRBD2 (5 bases). Germline values: CDR1 SGHDN, CDR2 FVKESK. The CDR3 loop spans 15 amino acids. V shed 4 bases and J shed 2 bases, with 12 bases lying between them.

The chain carries TRBV2 and TRBJ1-4; perhaps TRBD1 as D (5 bases). V lost 4 bases and J 10 bases, leaving 19 bases between the germline ends. The CDR3 loop spans 15 amino acids. CDR1 is SNHLY and CDR2 is FYNNEI in the germline V gene. The CDR3 bases are TGTGCCAGCAGTGGGAGGGGCCCTGAATATGTAAAACTGTTTTTT. It codes for CASSGRGPEYVKLFF.

J is TRBJ1-6 and V is TRBV9; the D gene is possibly TRBD1 (5 bases). With 4 bases removed from V and 7 bases from J, the gap between germline ends came to 15 bases. This CDR3 has 15 amino acids. Per germline, CDR1 SGDLS and CDR2 YYNGEE. CDR3 bases: TGTGCCAGCAGCCCCCGATCGCAGGGAAATTCACCCCTCCACTTT. This gives the protein CASSPRSQGNSPLHF.

This clone was observed a single time. DNA of the CDR3: TGTGCCAGCAGTGGGCGTACCCGCTCCTACAATGAGCAGTTCTTC. Amino acid sequence: CASSGRTRSYNEQFF. The V gene is TRBV2, the J gene TRBJ2-1; D is unclear. The CDR3 has 15 residues. Germline CDR1 SNHLY, CDR2 FYNNEI. V lost 4 bases and J lost 0, with 10 bases in between.

The rearrangement uses TRBV10-1 and TRBJ1-1; weak D call: TRBD1 (5 bases). With 8 bases removed from V and 1 base from J, the gap between germline ends came to 11 bases. Germline assignment: CDR1 WNHNN and CDR2 SYGVQD (reference sequence). The CDR3 length is 13 residues. Here the CDR3 DNA reads TGCGCCAGCTCACAGGTTAAGAACACTGAAGCTTTCTTT. Protein sequence: CASSQVKNTEAFF.

The genes are TRBV10-3 and TRBJ1-1, with D unresolved. CDR1 is ENHRY and CDR2 is SYGVKD in the germline V gene. There are 13 residues in the CDR3. Between the trimmed V and J ends, which lost 3 bases and 8 bases, there was a span of 13 bases. CDR3 sequence (DNA): TGTGCCATCAGTGACCGGCAAGGAGGAGAAGCTTTCTTT. Protein sequence: CAISDRQGGEAFF.